Given below is one TCR beta chain in context. This receptor's antigen is unknown. Base-call qualities are not available, and no considerably larger clone is one nucleotide away. The entry originates in a study of PD-1 blockade in classical Hodgkin lymphoma (dated by TCRdb to between 2020 and 2021). General notes on the study: Nivolumab dosing was 3 mg/kg intravenously every 2 weeks, continuing until either disease progression or unacceptable toxicity. A peripheral blood immune signature of response to PD-1 blockade in classical Hodgkin lymphoma was defined using TCR beta sequencing and CyTOF. Summary of the overall study and its limitations: Among trial patients, those achieving complete response had baseline diversity similar to that of newly diagnosed patients, while diversity was significantly lower in partial responders and progressors. Lower diversity was seen in patients whose nivolumab began less than 1 year after ASCT, and these patients were left out of later analyses so that immune reconstitution would not confound the results. Baseline TCR diversity was reported as lower in newly diagnosed patients than in healthy donors, and lower still in relapsed/refractory patients. A significant rise by C4D1 was seen in CD4+ but not CD8+ TCR diversity (p=0.0027 vs p=0.16), with the rise being most apparent in complete responders (p=0.02). Only a single clinical trial cohort was studied, and what caused the repertoire differences, possibly disease activity or prior therapy, remained undefined.

The Qiagen DNeasy kit was used to extract genomic DNA from unsorted PBMCs and from the negatively selected CD4+ and CD8+ fractions. TCR beta CDR3 regions were subjected to amplification by immunoSEQ multiplex PCR with primers that anneal to V and J segments. A synthetic immune receptor repertoire was used to minimize amplification bias, and remaining bias was computationally removed after sequencing. Under the source paper's analysis protocol: Custom Python scripts were used to quantify repertoire diversity as the Shannon entropy index. Unsorted, CD4+ and CD8+ repertoires were analyzed separately, except in combined analyses where CD4+ and CD8+ sequences were merged in silico. A clone was considered expanded if an increase in frequency of at least 2-fold after treatment relative to C1D1 was found, and a pseudocount of 0.5 was applied to clones undetected at baseline. Clones with 0 or 1 copy at C1D1 were classified as singleton clones, and clones with 2 or more copies were classified as non-singleton clones. Clones expanded in unsorted samples were labelled as CD4+, CD8+ or unknown by matching protein sequences in sorted samples from the same patient. Wilcoxon tests on paired samples were used to test changes in diversity from C1D1 to C4D1. This immuneACCESS table, as held by TCRdb, lists in-frame sequences with V and J called but not all clones. Of the missing ones, under half trace to an unresolved V gene in checked studies; the others have no known cause. Clone size and the V and J calls come from that table; the DNA yielded D and trimming. The sample profile shows around 150,000 clones; 78% of them were found once. The top ten clones comprise about 9.2% of the sample.

Per the publication, the time point label means: cycle 2 day 1 (C2D1) of nivolumab. Relapse after autologous stem cell transplantation had occurred in all trial patients, and cohorts A, B and C were distinguished by prior brentuximab vedotin exposure. The trial cohort was composed of about 53 patients with relapsed/refractory classical Hodgkin lymphoma, for whom complete response, partial response or progressive disease was recorded as best overall response. Trial patients were treated with single-agent nivolumab in the multi-cohort phase II CheckMate 205 trial. Best overall response was determined by an independent review committee according to the 2007 International Working Group response criteria. PBMCs from the trial were collected at three points: immediately before nivolumab initiation (C1D1), and during therapy at cycle 2 day 1 and cycle 4 day 1. Peripheral blood was collected in 8 mL Vacutainer Cell Preparation Tubes, from which PBMCs were isolated by centrifugation and then cryopreserved.

V drops 4 bases and J drops 2 bases, leaving 11 bases in between. The CDR3 numbers 13 residues from cysteine through phenylalanine. The kept DNA is CDR3 alone, 39 bases in frame from the first base. The germline V gene specifies SQVTM as CDR1 and ANQGSEA as CDR2. This TCR was sampled from a human donor with classical Hodgkin lymphoma. The chain was built from TRBV29-1 and TRBJ1-2; tentative D gene TRBD1, with 5 bases matching. Here the sequenced sample was peripheral blood mononuclear cells (PBMCs), taken before the second cycle of nivolumab. The DNA reads as follows: TGCAGCGTTGGAGGACGGGGGAACTATGGCTACACCTTC. Its protein reads: CSVGGRGNYGYTF. The reference TRBV29-1 and TRBJ1-2 proteins fill in what lies around the CDR3, so the full variable domain reads SAVISQKPSRDICQRGTSLTIQCQVDSQVTMMFWYRQQPGQSLTLIATANQGSEATYESGFVIDKFPISRPNLTFSTLTVSNMSPEDSSIYLCSVGGRGNYGYTFGSGTRLTVV.